A single sample is the source of the 10 T cell receptor beta chains below, sequenced in a study of T cells in Graves' hyperthyroidism and ophthalmopathy. Amplification of TCR beta CDR3 regions was performed using RNA transcripts as template. TCR CDR3 underwent first-round RT-PCR with the HTBI primer set. TCRdb itself ran the multiplex PCR reads through MiXCR, one entry per CDR3 protein. The sample has fewer than 650,000 distinct CDR3 sequences, roughly 13% seen once; the top ten hold 5.8%. Sequenced sample: blood. These receptor sequences come from a woman in her 30s with Graves' hyperthyroidism that later progressed to Graves' ophthalmopathy.

This clonotype was detected ten times or more. The chain combines TRBV19 with TRBJ1-2, with a possible D match to TRBD1 (5 bases). In germline, CDR1 is LNHDA, CDR2 SQIVND (reference sequence). V was clipped by 8 bases and J by 4 bases, with 11 bases between them. This CDR3 is 12 amino acids long. The CDR3 loop is CASGDGIYGYTF. CDR3 DNA sequence: TGTGCCAGTGGGGACGGGATCTATGGCTACACCTTC. The variable domain in full, completed from reference TRBV19 and TRBJ1-2, reads DGGITQSPKYLFRKEGQNVTLSCEQNLNHDAMYWYRQDPGQGLRLIYYSQIVNDFQKGDIAEGYSVSREKKESFPLTVTSAQKNPTAFYLCASGDGIYGYTFGSGTRLTVV.

This clonotype was seen repeatedly, ten times or more. V is TRBV27 and J is TRBJ1-1, with TRBD1 matching over 9 bases. CDR1 is MNHEY and CDR2 is SMNVEV in the germline V gene (reference sequence). CDR3 length equals 15 residues. V gave up 6 bases and J gave up 1 base; unmatched junction bases: 6. For the CDR3, the DNA is TGTGCCAGCAGAGGACAGGGGATAAAGAACACTGAAGCTTTCTTT. Amino acids: CASRGQGIKNTEAFF.

This clonotype has at least ten counts. This sequence joins TRBV27 and TRBJ2-7, with D possibly TRBD2 on 5 matching bases. There are 17 residues in the CDR3. Germline V gene data show CDR1 as MNHEY and CDR2 as SMNVEV (reference sequence). Trimming took 5 bases from V and 5 from J, leaving 25 bases between them. The CDR3 DNA follows: TGTGCCAGCAGTAAACGCATACAGAGGGAGAAGAAGGACGAGCAGTACTTC. This codes for CASSKRIQREKKDEQYF.

This clonotype came up many times. The rearrangement uses TRBV6-5 and TRBJ2-5; 8 bases line up with TRBD2. The CDR3 spans 14 residues. Per the germline V gene, CDR1 is MNHEY and CDR2 is SVGAGI. The J segment lost 4 bases and the V segment lost 3 bases, leaving 4 bases of the junction unmatched. As DNA, the CDR3 is TGTGCCAGCAGTTATGGCGGGGGGAGAGAGACCCAGTACTTC. This codes for CASSYGGGRETQYF.

The chain links TRBV10-3 to TRBJ2-2, with 10 nucleotides matching TRBD1. This CDR3 spans 16 amino acids. Per germline, CDR1 ENHRY and CDR2 SYGVKD. Trimming took 2 bases from V and 3 from J; bases not matched to a gene: 3. Here the CDR3 reads CAISEPGTGDTGELFF. DNA of the CDR3: TGTGCCATCAGTGAGCCCGGGACAGGGGACACCGGGGAGCTGTTTTTT.

The chain carries TRBV20-1 and TRBJ1-2; D remains ambiguous. The germline V and J ends were trimmed by 3 bases and 5 bases, with 13 bases remaining between them. Germline V gene lookup returns CDR1 DFQATT and CDR2 SNEGSKA (reference sequence). CDR3 length: 13 amino acids. The CDR3 DNA is TGCAGTGCTAGGTCTACAGCACGGTATGGCTACACCTTC. This translates into CSARSTARYGYTF.

This clonotype was observed a few times. A much more abundant neighbour one base away suggests this may be a read error. The genes are TRBV12-3 or TRBV12-4 and TRBJ1-5, with TRBD1 matching 8 bases. J was trimmed by 0 bases and V by 7 bases; bases with no gene match: 5. The CDR3 loop spans 15 amino acids. The CDR3 spells CASNTGGNSNQPQHF. CDR3 DNA sequence: TGTGCCAGCAATACAGGGGGTAATAGCAATCAGCCCCAGCATTTT.

This clonotype was counted many times. The chain has TRBV20-1 and TRBJ1-4, with D unresolved. The CDR3 consists of 13 residues. Deletions cut 5 bases from V and 7 bases from J, with 14 bases between. Germline V gene lookup returns CDR1 DFQATT and CDR2 SNEGSKA (reference sequence). CDR3 nucleotides: TGCAGTGCTTCCTCTTACCCCGGTGAAAAACTGTTTTTT. As protein: CSASSYPGEKLFF.

V gene TRBV7-9 combines with J gene TRBJ2-1; D unclear. V lost 5 bases and J 4 bases, leaving 24 bases between the germline ends. The CDR3 has 18 residues. CDR1 and CDR2 from the germline V gene are SEHNR and FQNEAQ (reference sequence). This chain's CDR3 is CASSPFLSPERIYNEQFF. The CDR3 DNA reads as TGTGCCAGCAGCCCTTTCTTGTCGCCAGAACGAATTTACAATGAGCAGTTCTTC.

In this sample, this clonotype turned up many times. The chain combines TRBV28 with TRBJ1-4; D perhaps matches TRBD1 (6 bases). From germline, CDR1 is MDHEN and CDR2 SYDVKM. This CDR3 comprises 15 residues. Trimming removed 2 bases from V and 2 bases from J, with 9 bases in between. CDR3 loop: CASSLRQATNEKLFF. CDR3 nucleotides: TGTGCCAGCAGTTTAAGACAGGCTACTAATGAAAAACTGTTTTTT.